Listed here is a single T cell receptor (beta chain). What this receptor recognizes is not known. One base away there is no much larger clone; base qualities are not given. The germline V gene (reference sequence) supplies CDR1 LNHDA and CDR2 SQIVND. Compared with germline, V lacks 4 bases and J lacks 3 bases; bases without a gene match: 3. The CDR3 has 15 amino acids, counting the end cysteine and phenylalanine. Just the 45-base CDR3 DNA is kept, in frame starting at base 1. This specimen comes from a study of CD8 T cells in Susac syndrome (dated by TCRdb to between 2018 and 2021). A note on the overall study: Of the Susac syndrome patients who were sequenced, about six had clinically active disease and roughly 8 were in clinical remission. The study used repertoire sequencing to test whether antigen drove CD8+ T cell activation and differentiation in Susac syndrome. At the time of blood withdrawal, Susac syndrome patients were either therapy-naive, taking corticosteroids (with some also receiving IVIg), or on IVIg alone.

Overall study results and their limits: The number of individuals in the TCR sequencing and HLA analysis was recognized as being relatively small. No clonal expansion was detected in the CD4+ T cell repertoire of Susac syndrome patients.

RNA was extracted using the RNeasy kit, and roughly 0.45 to 1 microgram was reverse transcribed with random hexamers. The immunoSEQ multiplex PCR assay, which covers 54 Vbeta and 13 Jbeta segments, was used to amplify TCR beta CDR3 regions. PCR amplification bias was corrected using a synthetic template baseline for primer optimization and computational correction. For the original study's pipeline: Reads were annotated to V, D and J genes per IMGT and analyzed with immunoSEQ Analyzer, keeping only productive sequences. Clonality was computed as one minus Shannon entropy normalized by log2 of the number of productive unique sequences. For each patient and control, public and private clones were evaluated within the 100 most prevalent clones. Susac-specific clones were defined as absent from healthy and MS cohorts, 800 to 1,200 published viral clones and other ImmuneACCESS disease sequences. Starting from the raw public reads, TCRdb applied fastp trimming at Q25, assembled clones with MiXCR and retained in-frame beta chains. Identical CDR3 protein sequences are pooled into one entry, listed with their most common genes and DNA. V and J calls and clone size were set by TCRdb, not the authors. The sample yields some 150,000 distinct CDR3 sequences; 85% to 95% were counted once. The ten largest account for about 0.16% of the sample.

High-throughput TCR beta sequencing profiled peripheral blood CD8+ and CD4+ T cells from healthy donors, Susac syndrome patients and multiple sclerosis patients. The Susac syndrome patients fulfilled recently defined diagnostic criteria for definite or probable disease. Bulk CD8+ and CD4+ T cells were purified by magnetic negative isolation, whereas CD8+ TEMRA cells were enriched by FACS. Blood was drawn into EDTA tubes, processed within 24 hours, and PBMCs were isolated by density gradient centrifugation. PBMCs intended for TCR sequencing were cryopreserved in liquid nitrogen and were subsequently thawed in a 37 degrees C water bath. Purity of sorted or isolated CD4+, CD8+ and CD8+ TEMRA cells was at least 90%.

The V and J segments used are TRBV19 and TRBJ1-6; 7 nucleotides in the junction match TRBD1. Specimen: CD4+ T cells from PBMCs. The source of this sequence is a human donor with Susac syndrome. The CDR3 reads CASSTTGIYNSPLHF. The nucleotides are TGTGCCAGTAGTACGACAGGGATCTATAATTCACCCCTCCACTTT. Here the CDR3 is joined to the reference TRBV19 and TRBJ1-6 genes, and the full variable domain is: DGGITQSPKYLFRKEGQNVTLSCEQNLNHDAMYWYRQDPGQGLRLIYYSQIVNDFQKGDIAEGYSVSREKKESFPLTVTSAQKNPTAFYLCASSTTGIYNSPLHFGNGTRLTVT.